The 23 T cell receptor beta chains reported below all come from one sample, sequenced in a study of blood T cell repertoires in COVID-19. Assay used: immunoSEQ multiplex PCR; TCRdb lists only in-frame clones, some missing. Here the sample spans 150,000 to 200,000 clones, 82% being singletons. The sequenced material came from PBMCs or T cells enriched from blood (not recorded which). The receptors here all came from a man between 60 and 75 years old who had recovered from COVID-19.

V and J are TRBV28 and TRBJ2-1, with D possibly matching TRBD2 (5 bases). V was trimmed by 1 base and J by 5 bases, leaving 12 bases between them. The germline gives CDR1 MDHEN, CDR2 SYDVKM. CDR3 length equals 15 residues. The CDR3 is CASSLFSAYNNEQFF. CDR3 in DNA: TGTGCCAGCAGTTTATTTAGCGCGTACAACAATGAGCAGTTCTTC.

CDR3 bases: TGTGCCAGCACCCAGCGACAGGTTTACACCGGGGAGCTGTTTTTT. Its translation: CASTQRQVYTGELFF. V and J are TRBV28 and TRBJ2-2; D might be TRBD1 (6 bases). CDR1 is MDHEN, CDR2 SYDVKM, per germline. CDR3 size: 15 residues. V lost 7 bases, J lost 3 bases, and 15 bases lay in between.

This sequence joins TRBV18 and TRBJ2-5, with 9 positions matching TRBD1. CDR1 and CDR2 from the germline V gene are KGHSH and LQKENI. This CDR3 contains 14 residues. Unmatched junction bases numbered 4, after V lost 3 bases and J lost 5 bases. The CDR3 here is CASSPTGGWETQYF. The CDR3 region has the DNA TGTGCCAGCTCACCGACAGGGGGTTGGGAGACCCAGTACTTC.

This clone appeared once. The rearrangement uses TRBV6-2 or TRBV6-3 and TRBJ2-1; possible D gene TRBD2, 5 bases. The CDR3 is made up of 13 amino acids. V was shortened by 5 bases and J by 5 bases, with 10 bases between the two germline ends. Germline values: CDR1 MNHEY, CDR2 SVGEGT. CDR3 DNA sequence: TGTGCCAGCAGTCCCCGGGAAAACAATGAGCAGTTCTTC. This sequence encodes CASSPRENNEQFF.

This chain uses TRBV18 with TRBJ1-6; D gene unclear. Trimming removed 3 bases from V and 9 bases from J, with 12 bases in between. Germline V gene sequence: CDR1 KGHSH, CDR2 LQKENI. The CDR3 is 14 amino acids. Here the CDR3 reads CASSPDAGSSPLHF. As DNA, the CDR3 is TGTGCCAGCTCACCCGACGCGGGCAGTTCACCCCTCCACTTT. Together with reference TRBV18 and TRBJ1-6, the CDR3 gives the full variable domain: NAGVMQNPRHLVRRRGQEARLRCSPMKGHSHVYWYRQLPEEGLKFMVYLQKENIIDESGMPKERFSAEFPKEGPSILRIQQVVRGDSAAYFCASSPDAGSSPLHFGNGTRLTVT.

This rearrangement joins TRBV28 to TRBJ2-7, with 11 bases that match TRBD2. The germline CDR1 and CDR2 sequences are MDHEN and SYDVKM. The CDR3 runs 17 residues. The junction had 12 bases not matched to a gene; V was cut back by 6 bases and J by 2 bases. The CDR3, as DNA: TGTGCCAGCAGATCACCACCTGGGACTAGCGGAGCCTACGAGCAGTACTTC. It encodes CASRSPPGTSGAYEQYF.

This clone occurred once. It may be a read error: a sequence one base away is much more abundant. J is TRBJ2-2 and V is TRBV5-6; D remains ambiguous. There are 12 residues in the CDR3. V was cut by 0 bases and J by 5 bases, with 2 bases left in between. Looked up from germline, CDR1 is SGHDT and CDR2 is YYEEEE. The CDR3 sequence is CASSLATGELFF. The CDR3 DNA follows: TGTGCCAGCAGCTTGGCGACCGGGGAGCTGTTTTTT.

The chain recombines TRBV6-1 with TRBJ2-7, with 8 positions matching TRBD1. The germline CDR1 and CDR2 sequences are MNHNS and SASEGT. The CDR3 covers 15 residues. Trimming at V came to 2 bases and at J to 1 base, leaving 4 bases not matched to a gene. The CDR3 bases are TGTGCCAGCAGTGAACTCGGACAGGGTTCCTACGAGCAGTACTTC. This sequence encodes CASSELGQGSYEQYF.

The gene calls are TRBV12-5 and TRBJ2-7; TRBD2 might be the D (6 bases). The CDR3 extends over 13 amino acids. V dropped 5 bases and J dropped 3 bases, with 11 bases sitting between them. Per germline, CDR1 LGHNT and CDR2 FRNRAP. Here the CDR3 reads CASGDGSYYEQYF. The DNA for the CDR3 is TGTGCTAGTGGTGACGGGAGTTACTACGAGCAGTACTTC.

CDR3 region: CASSGRRLAGGEEQFF. CDR3 sequence (DNA): TGTGCCAGCAGCGGACGTCGACTAGCGGGGGGAGAGGAGCAGTTCTTC. This chain uses TRBV9 with TRBJ2-1, with 13 bases fitting TRBD2. Trimming cost V 3 bases and J 10 bases; bases outside gene matches: 10. CDR3 size: 16 residues. The germline gives CDR1 SGDLS, CDR2 YYNGEE. Variable domain in full (rest from reference TRBV9 and TRBJ2-1): DSGVTQTPKHLITATGQRVTLRCSPRSGDLSVYWYQQSLDQGLQFLIQYYNGEERAKGNILERFSAQQFPDLHSELNLSSLELGDSALYFCASSGRRLAGGEEQFFGPGTRLTVL.

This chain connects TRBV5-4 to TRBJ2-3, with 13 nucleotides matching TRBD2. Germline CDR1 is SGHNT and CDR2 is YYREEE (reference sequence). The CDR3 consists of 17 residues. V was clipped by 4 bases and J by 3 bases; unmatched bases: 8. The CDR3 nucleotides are TGTGCCAGCAGCAGGACTAGCGGGGGTTTGGGGACAGATACGCAGTATTTT. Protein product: CASSRTSGGLGTDTQYF.

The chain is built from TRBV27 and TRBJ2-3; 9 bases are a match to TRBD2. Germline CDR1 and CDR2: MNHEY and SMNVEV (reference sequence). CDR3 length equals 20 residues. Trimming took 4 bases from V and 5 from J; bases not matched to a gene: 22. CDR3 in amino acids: CASSSQRIIGLTSGRDTQYF. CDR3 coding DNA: TGTGCCAGCAGTTCCCAACGTATCATAGGATTGACTAGCGGACGAGATACGCAGTATTTT.

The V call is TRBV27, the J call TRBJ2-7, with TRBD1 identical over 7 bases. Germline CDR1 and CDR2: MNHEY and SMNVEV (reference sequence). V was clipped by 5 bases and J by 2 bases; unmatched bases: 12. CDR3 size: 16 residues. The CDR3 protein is CASSMLTRQGTYEQYF. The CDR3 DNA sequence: TGTGCCAGCAGTATGCTGACACGACAGGGTACCTACGAGCAGTACTTC.

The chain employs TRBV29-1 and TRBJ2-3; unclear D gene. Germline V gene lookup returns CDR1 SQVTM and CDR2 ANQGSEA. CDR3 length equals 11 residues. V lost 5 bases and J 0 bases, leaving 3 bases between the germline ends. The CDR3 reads CSVQSTDTQYF. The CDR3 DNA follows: TGCAGCGTTCAAAGCACAGATACGCAGTATTTT.

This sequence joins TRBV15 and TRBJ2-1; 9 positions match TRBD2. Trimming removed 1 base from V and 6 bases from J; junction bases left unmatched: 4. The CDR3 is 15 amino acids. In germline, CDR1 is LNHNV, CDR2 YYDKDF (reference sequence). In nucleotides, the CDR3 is TGTGCCACCAGCAGAGGACTAGCGGCGGGCAATGAGCAGTTCTTC. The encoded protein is CATSRGLAAGNEQFF.

The CDR3 sequence: CASSLRGLAGKNTGELFF. The CDR3 coding sequence is TGTGCCAGCAGTTTGCGGGGACTAGCGGGAAAGAACACCGGGGAGCTGTTTTTT. The chain employs TRBV28 and TRBJ2-2; the match to TRBD2 covers 13 bases. The trim removed 3 bases at V and 1 base at J, leaving 5 bases unmatched. This CDR3 is 18 amino acids long. Germline V gives CDR1 MDHEN, CDR2 SYDVKM.

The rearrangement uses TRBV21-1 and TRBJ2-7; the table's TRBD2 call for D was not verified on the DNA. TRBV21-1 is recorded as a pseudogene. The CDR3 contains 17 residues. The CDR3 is CASSSRLAGGGFYEQYF. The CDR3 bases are TGTGCCAGCAGCAGCCGACTAGCGGGAGGGGGCTTCTACGAGCAGTACTTC.

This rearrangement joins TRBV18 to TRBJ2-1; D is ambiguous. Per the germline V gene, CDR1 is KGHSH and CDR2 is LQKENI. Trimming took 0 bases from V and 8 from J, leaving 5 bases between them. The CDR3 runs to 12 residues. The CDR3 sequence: CASSPPGHEQFF. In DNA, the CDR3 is TGTGCCAGCTCACCACCGGGCCATGAGCAGTTCTTC.

The DNA for the CDR3 is TGCGCCAGCAGCTTGGGAGGGACAGAAGGCACAGATACGCAGTATTTT. The encoded protein is CASSLGGTEGTDTQYF. The chain couples TRBV5-1 to TRBJ2-3; 7 positions agree with TRBD1. The CDR3 length is 16 residues. The ends lost 0 bases at V and 1 base at J; junction bases unmatched: 5. Germline V gene sequence: CDR1 SGHRS, CDR2 YFSETQ.

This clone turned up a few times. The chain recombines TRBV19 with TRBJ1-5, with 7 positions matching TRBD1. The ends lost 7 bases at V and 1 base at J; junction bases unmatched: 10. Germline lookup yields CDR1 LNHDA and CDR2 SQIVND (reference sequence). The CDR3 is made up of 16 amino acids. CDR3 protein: CASKGAWGESNQPQHF. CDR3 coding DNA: TGTGCCAGTAAGGGGGCCTGGGGGGAGAGCAATCAGCCCCAGCATTTT.

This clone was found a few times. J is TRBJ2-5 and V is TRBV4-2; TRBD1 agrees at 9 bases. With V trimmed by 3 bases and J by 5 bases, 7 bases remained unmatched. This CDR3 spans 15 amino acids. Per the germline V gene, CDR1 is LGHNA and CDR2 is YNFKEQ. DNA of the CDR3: TGTGCCAGCAGCCAGGGGGACAGGGCAGACGAGACCCAGTACTTC. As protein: CASSQGDRADETQYF.

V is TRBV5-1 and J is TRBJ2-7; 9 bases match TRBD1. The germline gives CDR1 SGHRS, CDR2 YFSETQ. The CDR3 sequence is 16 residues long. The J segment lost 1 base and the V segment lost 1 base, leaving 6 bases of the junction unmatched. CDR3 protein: CASSLKGGTGSYEQYF. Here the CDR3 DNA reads TGCGCCAGCAGCTTGAAGGGGGGGACAGGGTCCTACGAGCAGTACTTC.

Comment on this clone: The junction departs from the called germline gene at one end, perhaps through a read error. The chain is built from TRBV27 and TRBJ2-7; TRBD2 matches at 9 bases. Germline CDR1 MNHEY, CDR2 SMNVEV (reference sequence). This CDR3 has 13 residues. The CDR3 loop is CACSGRPKGEQYF. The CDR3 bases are TGTGCCTGCAGCGGGAGGCCGAAGGGTGAGCAGTACTTC.